This T cell receptor beta chain comes out of a study of PD-L1 blockade in urothelial cancer. The wider study: There were a median of approximately 150,000 T cells in blood samples.

Generated by immunoSEQ multiplex PCR, the TCRdb table keeps only in-frame clones and is missing some. The data hold 90,000 to 120,000 clones, with around 93% observed a single time. The germline V gene has CDR1 SGHDT and CDR2 YYEEEE. Trimming took off 0 bases at V and 0 bases at J, with 19 bases between the two ends. This CDR3 has 19 residues. The clonotype originates from a woman aged 80 or over with urothelial cancer. This chain connects TRBV5-6 to TRBJ1-5; TRBD1 is a possible D gene (6 bases). The material sequenced was PBMCs, taken around atezolizumab (anti-PD-L1) treatment. The CDR3 region has the DNA TGTGCCAGCAGCTTGGTTGGGGCAGGGGCTTATGATAGCAATCAGCCCCAGCATTTT. It yields the protein CASSLVGAGAYDSNQPQHF.